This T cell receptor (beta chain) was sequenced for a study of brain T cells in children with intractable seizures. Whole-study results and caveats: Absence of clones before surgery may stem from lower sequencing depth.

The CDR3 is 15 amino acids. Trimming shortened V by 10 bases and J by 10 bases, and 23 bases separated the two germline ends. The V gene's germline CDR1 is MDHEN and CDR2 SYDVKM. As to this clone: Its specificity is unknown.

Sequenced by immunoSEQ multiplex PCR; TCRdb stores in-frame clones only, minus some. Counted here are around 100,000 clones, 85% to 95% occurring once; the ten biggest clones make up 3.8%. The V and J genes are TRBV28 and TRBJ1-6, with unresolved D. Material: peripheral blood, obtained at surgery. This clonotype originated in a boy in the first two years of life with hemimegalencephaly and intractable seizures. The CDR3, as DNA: TGTGCCACCCTTGGACGGCCTCTGATAACATCACCCCTCCACTTT. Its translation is CATLGRPLITSPLHF.